This TCR beta chain was found in a study of vaccination effects on CD4 cells after COVID-19. Sequencing was performed with immunoSEQ multiplex PCR; in TCRdb, only in-frame clones are kept and a portion is missing. Of tens of thousands of clones in the sample, roughly 79% are singletons; the top ten hold approximately 5.6%. The CDR3 runs 17 residues. The junction had 10 bases not matched to a gene; V was cut back by 6 bases and J by 2 bases. CDR1 is MRHNA and CDR2 is SNTAGT in the germline V gene. Comment on this clone: The antigen is not known.

Sequencing followed a ViraFEST assay step that expanded antigen-specific CD4+ T cells with viral peptide pools. Isolation of CD4+ T cells took place after ten to eleven days of culture. Of the BNT162b2 and mRNA-1273 vaccines, participants received two doses of one or the other. The sequencing used CD4+ T cells from PBMCs cultured with SARS-CoV-2 spike peptides, collected after COVID-19 vaccination. V is TRBV6-4 and J is TRBJ2-2; 9 nucleotides match TRBD2. The clonotype comes from a human donor who received a COVID-19 vaccine. Some clones in this sample may be carry-over from other donors' samples. This CDR3 is CASSLGLAIFNTGELFF. The CDR3 DNA is TGTGCCAGCAGCCTGGGACTAGCCATATTCAACACCGGGGAGCTGTTTTTT.